Listed below are T cell receptor beta chains from one sample, sequenced in a study of blood T cell repertoires in COVID-19. The table came from immunoSEQ multiplex PCR; TCRdb's copy has only in-frame clones and leaves some out. This table holds 70,000 to 95,000 clones, 85% to 95% found once. Sequences were obtained from peripheral blood. Receptors originate from a woman aged 55-70 years with active COVID-19. Each CDR3 is given with its conserved first and last residue. D genes are given only for firm matches. Rows may omit the clone size; those that give it use once, few, many or a size class.

J	size	V	D	CDR3	DNA
TRBJ2-1	NA	TRBV18	NA	CASSSVGRGSYNEQFF	TGTGCCAGCTCGTCTGTCGGGAGAGGCTCCTACAATGAGCAGTTCTTC
TRBJ1-2	NA	TRBV28	NA	CASSAHTGNYGYTF	TGTGCCAGCAGTGCCCATACAGGCAACTATGGCTACACCTTC
TRBJ1-6	NA	TRBV28	TRBD1	CASSQSRGLGSYNSPLHF	TGTGCCAGCAGTCAATCCAGGGGGCTTGGCTCCTATAATTCACCCCTCCACTTT
TRBJ2-1	NA	TRBV6-2/TRBV6-3	NA	CASSSGGAPGRFNEQFF	TGTGCCAGCAGTTCCGGCGGAGCGCCAGGGCGGTTCAATGAGCAGTTCTTC
TRBJ2-3	NA	TRBV9	NA	CASSPRLGSADTQYF	TGTGCCAGCAGCCCCCGGCTCGGGAGTGCAGATACGCAGTATTTT
TRBJ2-2	NA	TRBV12-3/TRBV12-4	NA	CASSSGVTGELFF	TGTGCCAGCAGTTCCGGGGTCACCGGGGAGCTGTTTTTT
TRBJ2-7	NA	TRBV6-5	TRBD2	CASRVGLAASYEQYF	TGTGCCAGCAGGGTTGGGCTAGCGGCCTCCTACGAGCAGTACTTC
TRBJ1-2	NA	TRBV28	NA	CASRVDSFYGYTF	TGTGCCAGCAGGGTCGACAGTTTCTATGGCTACACCTTC
TRBJ2-5	NA	TRBV7-9	TRBD2	CASSSYPTSGEETQYF	TGTGCCAGCAGCTCTTACCCGACTAGCGGAGAAGAGACCCAGTACTTC
TRBJ2-1	NA	TRBV20-1	TRBD1	CSGQGDNEQFF	TGCAGTGGACAGGGCGACAATGAGCAGTTCTTC
TRBJ1-1	once	TRBV28	NA	CASSDPGSKAFF	TGTGCCAGCAGTGATCCGGGTAGTAAAGCTTTCTTT
TRBJ1-4	NA	TRBV27	TRBD1	CASSPTQGRKLFF	TGTGCCAGCAGTCCCACACAGGGGAGGAAACTGTTTTTT
TRBJ2-7	NA	TRBV19	TRBD1	CASSTTWTGISYEQYF	TGTGCCAGTAGTACAACTTGGACAGGGATCTCCTACGAGCAGTACTTC
TRBJ2-7	NA	TRBV4-1	TRBD1	CASSLGTGGTYEQYF	TGCGCCAGCAGCCTTGGGACAGGGGGAACCTACGAGCAGTACTTC
TRBJ2-2	once	TRBV3-1/TRBV3-2	NA	CASSQDGDGLPIVPGELFF	TGTGCCAGCAGCCAAGATGGCGATGGGCTACCAATCGTTCCCGGGGAGCTGTTTTTT
TRBJ2-5	few	TRBV7-2	NA	CASSPRREETQYF	TGTGCCAGCAGCCCCCGCCGGGAAGAGACCCAGTACTTC
TRBJ2-1	NA	TRBV18	TRBD1	CASSSNGQGDTYNEQFF	TGTGCCAGCTCATCCAATGGACAGGGGGACACCTACAATGAGCAGTTCTTC
TRBJ1-5	NA	TRBV28	TRBD1	CASSDRGGRGNQPQHF	TGTGCCAGCAGTGACAGGGGAGGAAGGGGCAATCAGCCCCAGCATTTT
TRBJ2-5	NA	TRBV7-9	TRBD2	CASSPMLAGKETQYF	TGTGCCAGCAGCCCCATGCTAGCGGGGAAAGAGACCCAGTACTTC
TRBJ2-1	NA	TRBV25-1	TRBD2	CASSTPWGSGESDEQFF	TGTGCCAGCAGTACCCCGTGGGGTAGCGGGGAATCGGATGAGCAGTTCTTC
TRBJ2-3	NA	TRBV19	TRBD2	CASSTPSFGGGSTDTQYF	TGTGCCAGTAGTACCCCCTCTTTTGGCGGGGGTAGCACAGATACGCAGTATTTT
TRBJ1-2	NA	TRBV7-2	NA	CASSPRGNYGYTF	TGTGCCAGCAGCCCCCGGGGGAACTATGGCTACACCTTC
TRBJ1-4	NA	TRBV3-1/TRBV3-2	NA	CASSQVEEKLFF	TGTGCCAGCAGCCAAGTAGAAGAAAAACTGTTTTTT
TRBJ2-7	NA	TRBV5-4	TRBD2	CASSSGTSGGHSYEQYF	TGTGCCAGCAGCTCCGGGACTAGCGGGGGGCACTCCTACGAGCAGTACTTC
TRBJ2-1	NA	TRBV3-1/TRBV3-2	TRBD2	CASSQGGLRYNEQFF	TGTGCCAGCAGCCAGGGAGGGCTAAGGTACAATGAGCAGTTCTTC
TRBJ2-7	NA	TRBV19	TRBD1	CATDRGNSYEQYF	TGTGCCACCGACAGGGGAAACTCCTACGAGCAGTACTTC
TRBJ2-2	NA	TRBV18	NA	CASSPGGGELFF	TGTGCCAGCTCACCCGGGGGCGGGGAGCTGTTTTTT
TRBJ2-2	NA	TRBV6-5	NA	CASSHSQGGVGELFF	TGTGCCAGCAGCCACAGTCAGGGAGGTGTAGGGGAGCTGTTTTTT
TRBJ2-3	NA	TRBV25-1	NA	CASSDIRGGGTDTQYF	TGTGCCAGCAGTGATATAAGGGGAGGCGGCACAGATACGCAGTATTTT
TRBJ2-5	NA	TRBV4-3	NA	CASSPSGSETQYF	TGCGCCAGCAGCCCCTCAGGGTCGGAGACCCAGTACTTC
TRBJ1-1	NA	TRBV18	NA	CASSPPGSGNTEAFF	TGTGCCAGCTCACCCCCCGGAAGCGGGAACACTGAAGCTTTCTTT
TRBJ1-6	NA	TRBV3-1/TRBV3-2	TRBD1	CASSNRDRGPNSPLHF	TGTGCCAGCAGCAACCGGGACAGGGGTCCTAATTCACCCCTCCACTTT
TRBJ1-4	NA	TRBV7-9	NA	CASSPDTGGVGEKLFF	TGTGCCAGCAGCCCAGATACGGGGGGCGTTGGTGAAAAACTGTTTTTT
TRBJ2-1	NA	TRBV11-2	TRBD2	CASSLLNSGRANNEQFF	TGTGCCAGCAGCTTATTAAATAGCGGGAGGGCTAACAATGAGCAGTTCTTC
TRBJ1-5	few	TRBV4-2	NA	CASSQGGQASRQPQHF	TGTGCCAGCAGCCAAGGCGGGCAGGCATCGAGGCAGCCCCAGCATTTT
TRBJ1-2	NA	TRBV6-2/TRBV6-3	NA	CASSLGAYGYTF	TGTGCCAGCAGCTTGGGAGCATATGGCTACACCTTC
TRBJ1-2	NA	TRBV9	TRBD1	CASSFRWTGNYGYTF	TGTGCCAGCAGTTTCAGATGGACAGGGAACTATGGCTACACCTTC
TRBJ1-2	once	TRBV6-5	TRBD1	CASSLTGGFGYTF	TGTGCCAGCAGTCTCACAGGGGGCTTCGGCTACACCTTC
TRBJ1-2	once	TRBV28	NA	CASSLAGTNYTF	TGTGCCAGCAGCTTAGCCGGGACTAACTACACCTTC
TRBJ1-5	NA	TRBV5-1	TRBD1	CASSLTGQGKEPQHF	TGCGCCAGCAGCTTGACGGGACAGGGAAAGGAGCCCCAGCATTTT
TRBJ2-3	NA	TRBV15	TRBD2	CATSRDAWASGGTDTQYF	TGTGCCACCAGCAGAGATGCGTGGGCTAGCGGGGGGACAGATACGCAGTATTTT
TRBJ1-1	NA	TRBV7-9	NA	CASRAKGGADTEAFF	TGTGCCAGCAGGGCCAAAGGGGGGGCGGACACTGAAGCTTTCTTT
TRBJ1-6	few	TRBV6-1	NA	CASSEGAGSPLHF	TGTGCCAGCAGTGAAGGGGCAGGGTCACCCCTCCACTTT
TRBJ2-7	NA	TRBV6-2/TRBV6-3	NA	CASSLVLTYEQYF	TGTGCCAGCAGTTTGGTACTGACATACGAGCAGTACTTC
TRBJ2-3	NA	TRBV24-1	NA	CATSDLGQGQDTQYF	TGTGCCACCAGTGATTTGGGGCAGGGTCAAGATACGCAGTATTTT
TRBJ2-7	NA	TRBV5-1	TRBD1	CASSYGTGGDEQYF	TGCGCCAGCAGCTACGGGACAGGCGGGGACGAGCAGTACTTC
TRBJ1-5	NA	TRBV18	NA	CASSPSLTGPQHF	TGTGCCAGCTCACCGTCCCTCACCGGGCCCCAGCATTTT
TRBJ1-5	NA	TRBV10-1	TRBD1	CASSAGTGANQPQHF	TGCGCCAGCAGTGCCGGGACAGGGGCCAATCAGCCCCAGCATTTT
TRBJ1-6	NA	TRBV19	TRBD1	CASSIVGGESPLHF	TGTGCCAGTAGTATAGTAGGGGGCGAGTCACCCCTCCACTTT
TRBJ1-5	NA	TRBV19	TRBD1	CASSGTGSSHQPQHF	TGTGCCAGTAGTGGGACAGGGTCTAGCCATCAGCCCCAGCATTTT
TRBJ2-2	NA	TRBV18	NA	CASSPGQNTGELFF	TGTGCCAGCTCACCAGGGCAGAACACCGGGGAGCTGTTTTTT
TRBJ2-7	NA	TRBV19	TRBD2	CASSRGVFARLAGLESSYEQYF	TGTGCCAGTAGCAGGGGCGTATTTGCCCGGCTAGCGGGACTCGAATCCTCATACGAGCAGTACTTC
TRBJ2-1	NA	TRBV7-3	TRBD1	CASSLPDRVRSYNEQFF	TGTGCCAGCAGCTTACCCGACAGGGTCCGCTCCTACAATGAGCAGTTCTTC
TRBJ2-7	few	TRBV7-9	NA	CASSRQAYEQYF	TGTGCCAGCAGCCGACAGGCCTACGAGCAGTACTTC